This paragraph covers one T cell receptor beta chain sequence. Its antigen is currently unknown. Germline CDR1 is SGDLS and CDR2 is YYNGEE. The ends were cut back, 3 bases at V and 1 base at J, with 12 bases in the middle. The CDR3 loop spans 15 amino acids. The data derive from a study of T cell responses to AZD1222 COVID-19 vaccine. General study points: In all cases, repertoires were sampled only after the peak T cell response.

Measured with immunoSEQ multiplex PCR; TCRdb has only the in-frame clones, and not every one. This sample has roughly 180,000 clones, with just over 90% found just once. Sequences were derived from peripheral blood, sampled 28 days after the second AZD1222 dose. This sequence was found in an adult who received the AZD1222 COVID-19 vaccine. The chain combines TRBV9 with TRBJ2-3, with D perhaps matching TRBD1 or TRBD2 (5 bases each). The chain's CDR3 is CASSARDGGTDTQYF. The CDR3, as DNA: TGTGCCAGCAGCGCCCGGGACGGGGGCACAGATACGCAGTATTTT. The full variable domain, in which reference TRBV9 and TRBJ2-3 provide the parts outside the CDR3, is DSGVTQTPKHLITATGQRVTLRCSPRSGDLSVYWYQQSLDQGLQFLIQYYNGEERAKGNILERFSAQQFPDLHSELNLSSLELGDSALYFCASSARDGGTDTQYFGPGTRLTVL.